What follows are 29 T cell receptor beta chains derived from one specimen sequenced in a study of cytomegalovirus exposure and HLA in healthy donors. Both 60 Vbeta primers and 13 Jbeta primers went into the PCR. Libraries were prepared by immunoSEQ multiplex PCR; TCRdb keeps only in-frame clonotypes and omits some of them. The sample comprises about 200,000 clones, roughly 85% of which are singletons, and approximately 2.2% rests with the top ten. The source material was PBMCs. All receptors derive from a woman aged 45-59 years in good health and CMV-seronegative.

This clone was detected only once. The chain has TRBV27 and TRBJ2-4; 9 positions agree with TRBD1. Germline V CDR1 and CDR2: MNHEY, SMNVEV (reference sequence). The CDR3 length is 17 residues. The junction had 11 bases not matched to a gene; V was cut back by 2 bases and J by 6 bases. DNA for the CDR3: TGTGCCAGCAGTTTACTTCTACAGGGGGCAATGGTAAACATTCAGTACTTC. It codes for CASSLLLQGAMVNIQYF.

The table lists this clone with a count of one. V usage is TRBV21-1 and J usage is TRBJ2-5; TRBD2 was called by the table and not checked on the DNA. TRBV21-1 is reported as a pseudogene. CDR3 length equals 16 residues. CDR3 bases: TGTGCCAGCAGCACCTTAGCGGGAGGTCAATCAGAGACCCAGTACTTC. Translated, it gives CASSTLAGGQSETQYF.

The chain combines TRBV10-3 with TRBJ2-3; 7 bases agree with TRBD1. CDR3 length: 15 amino acids. Germline V gene data show CDR1 as ENHRY and CDR2 as SYGVKD. V lost 4 bases and J lost 0; bases outside the gene matches: 4. CDR3 DNA: TGTGCCATCAGTGTAGGGACAGCCAGCACAGATACGCAGTATTTT. Protein: CAISVGTASTDTQYF.

V and J are TRBV27 and TRBJ2-5; D may be TRBD2 (6 bases). V was trimmed by 10 bases and J by 4 bases, leaving 19 bases between them. The CDR3 runs to 14 residues. CDR1 is MNHEY and CDR2 is SMNVEV in the germline V gene (reference sequence). CDR3 bases: TGTGCCACCGGTCCCAATCGCGGGATAGAGACCCAGTACTTC. This sequence encodes CATGPNRGIETQYF.

V is TRBV7-2 and J is TRBJ1-5, with TRBD1 matching 10 bases. Looked up from germline, CDR1 is SGHTA and CDR2 is FQGNSA. With 5 bases clipped from V and 7 bases from J, the junction kept 8 bases outside the gene matches. The CDR3 extends over 15 amino acids. The CDR3 is CASSAGTGEKQPQHF. The CDR3, as DNA: TGTGCCAGCAGCGCGGGGACAGGGGAGAAACAGCCCCAGCATTTT.

This chain links TRBV29-1 with TRBJ2-1; 9 nucleotides agree with TRBD2. J gave up 7 bases and V 6 bases, and 25 bases lay outside the gene matches. Germline lookup yields CDR1 SQVTM and CDR2 ANQGSEA. The CDR3 runs to 19 residues. In DNA, the CDR3 is TGCAGCGTCGCCCTAGGGAACAGGGGTGGAGCGGGAGGTTGGAATGAGCAGTTCTTC. It specifies CSVALGNRGGAGGWNEQFF.

V gene TRBV7-9 combines with J gene TRBJ2-5; D may be TRBD2 (6 bases). V was shortened by 3 bases and J by 0 bases, with 14 bases between the two germline ends. This CDR3 comprises 16 residues. CDR1 and CDR2 from the germline V gene are SEHNR and FQNEAQ (reference sequence). In DNA form, the CDR3 reads TGTGCCAGCAGCTTGTTGTGGGGAGGTAACCAAGAGACCCAGTACTTC. Translating gives CASSLLWGGNQETQYF. Full variable domain (outside the CDR3, taken from reference TRBV7-9 and TRBJ2-5): DTGVSQNPRHKITKRGQNVTFRCDPISEHNRLYWYRQTLGQGPEFLTYFQNEAQLEKSRLLSDRFSAERPKGSFSTLEIQRTEQGDSAMYLCASSLLWGGNQETQYFGPGTRLLVL.

The rearrangement links TRBV9 to TRBJ2-5, with D perhaps matching TRBD2 (6 bases). This CDR3 has 16 amino acids. Germline CDR1 is SGDLS and CDR2 is YYNGEE. Trimming left V 0 bases short and J 3 bases short, with 15 bases between. The CDR3 loop is CASSVAGGAGEETQYF. The DNA of the CDR3 is TGTGCCAGCAGCGTAGCCGGGGGAGCGGGCGAAGAGACCCAGTACTTC.

The V call is TRBV30, the J call TRBJ2-5; 7 bases match TRBD1. The germline CDR1 and CDR2 sequences are GTSNPN and SVGIG (reference sequence). Trimming removed 4 bases from V and 6 bases from J; junction bases left unmatched: 14. The CDR3 covers 15 residues. CDR3 sequence reads: CAWKPRGNIVKTQYF. CDR3 in DNA: TGTGCCTGGAAACCCAGGGGGAACATCGTGAAGACCCAGTACTTC. Full variable domain (remainder filled in from reference TRBV30 and TRBJ2-5): SQTIHQWPATLVQPVGSPLSLECTVEGTSNPNLYWYRQAAGRGLQLLFYSVGIGQISSEVPQNLSASRPQDRQFILSSKKLLLSDSGFYLCAWKPRGNIVKTQYFGPGTRLLVL.

The chain uses TRBV11-3 and TRBJ2-1, with 7 positions matching TRBD2. Germline CDR1 is SGHNT and CDR2 is YENEEA. The CDR3 contains 14 residues. J was trimmed by 4 bases and V by 5 bases; bases with no gene match: 5. The CDR3 coding sequence is TGTGCCAGCAGCCCAGGGACTACTTACAATGAGCAGTTCTTC. Its translation is CASSPGTTYNEQFF.

The V and J genes are TRBV5-4 and TRBJ2-7, with 10 positions matching TRBD1. This CDR3 is built from 15 residues. CDR1 is SGHNT, CDR2 YYREEE, per germline (reference sequence). V lost 3 bases to trimming and J lost 7 bases; unmatched junction nucleotides: 10. The CDR3 sequence is CASSSPGTGVREQYF. The CDR3 DNA follows: TGTGCCAGCAGCTCCCCCGGGACAGGGGTAAGGGAGCAGTACTTC.

The chain uses TRBV2 and TRBJ2-5; 9 positions agree with TRBD2. With V trimmed by 7 bases and J by 4 bases, 7 bases remained unmatched. Germline V gives CDR1 SNHLY, CDR2 FYNNEI. This CDR3 spans 14 amino acids. Here the CDR3 DNA reads TGTGCCAGCACTGCTAGCGGGATCGGAGAGACCCAGTACTTC. As protein: CASTASGIGETQYF.

The rearrangement joins TRBV19 to TRBJ2-5; tentative D call: TRBD1 (5 bases). CDR1 LNHDA and CDR2 SQIVND come from the germline V gene (reference sequence). The V and J ends lost 5 bases and 5 bases respectively, with 15 bases between them. The CDR3 runs 14 residues. CDR3 protein: CASSPGPGSETQYF. The CDR3 DNA reads TGTGCCAGTAGTCCAGGGCCAGGCTCGGAGACCCAGTACTTC.

The V and J genes are TRBV15 and TRBJ2-2, with 8 bases aligning to TRBD1. V was clipped by 4 bases and J by 4 bases; unmatched bases: 5. The CDR3 runs 15 residues. CDR1 and CDR2 (germline): LNHNV, YYDKDF (reference sequence). The CDR3 DNA reads TGTGCCACCAGCATAGACAGGGGTACCACCGGGGAGCTGTTTTTT. This encodes CATSIDRGTTGELFF.

J is TRBJ1-1 and V is TRBV6-5; weak D call: TRBD1 (5 bases). This CDR3 has 13 amino acids. V shed 0 bases and J shed 8 bases, with 10 bases lying between them. Germline V CDR1 and CDR2: MNHEY, SVGAGI. The chain's CDR3 is CASSYSMAGEAFF. CDR3 DNA: TGTGCCAGCAGTTACTCTATGGCAGGGGAAGCTTTCTTT.

The rearrangement joins TRBV10-3 to TRBJ2-5, with D possibly being TRBD2 (5 bases). V was shortened by 4 bases and J by 5 bases, with 11 bases between the two germline ends. Germline V gene data show CDR1 as ENHRY and CDR2 as SYGVKD. The CDR3 sequence is 13 residues long. CDR3 DNA sequence: TGTGCCATCAGTGTAGGACTGGGGGAGACCCAGTACTTC. It is translated as CAISVGLGETQYF.

This clone was recorded once. V and J are TRBV27 and TRBJ2-3; 10 bases map to TRBD2. This CDR3 region has 16 residues. V shed 10 bases and J 3 bases; nucleotides not matched to a gene: 13. Per the germline V gene, CDR1 is MNHEY and CDR2 is SMNVEV (reference sequence). CDR3 residues: CATLWASGSGTDTQYF. CDR3 sequence (DNA): TGTGCCACCCTCTGGGCTAGCGGGAGTGGAACAGATACGCAGTATTTT.

This chain links TRBV6-1 with TRBJ2-5, with TRBD2 matching 12 bases. The J call is in doubt because the DNA end fits TRBJ2-7 better. The CDR3 has 19 residues. CDR1 MNHNS and CDR2 SASEGT come from the germline V gene. In DNA, the CDR3 is TGTGCCAGCAGTGCTTACCGTGGGCTAGCGGGAGGGAGCTCCTACGAGCAGTACTTC. Protein sequence: CASSAYRGLAGGSSYEQYF.

The sample holds a few counts of this clone. The chain combines TRBV15 with TRBJ1-3; 9 bases line up with TRBD1. Germline V CDR1 and CDR2: LNHNV, YYDKDF (reference sequence). V lost 2 bases to trimming and J lost 0 bases; unmatched junction nucleotides: 11. This CDR3 has 19 amino acids. Here the CDR3 DNA reads TGTGCCACCAGCAGACCGGGACAGGGCCTTCTGCGCTCTGGAAACACCATATATTTT. This encodes CATSRPGQGLLRSGNTIYF.

This clone was recorded a few times. The chain recombines TRBV25-1 with TRBJ2-1, with 11 bases aligning to TRBD2. V lost 4 bases to trimming and J lost 4 bases; unmatched junction nucleotides: 3. This CDR3 has 15 residues. Per germline, CDR1 MGHDK and CDR2 SYGVNS. In DNA, the CDR3 is TGTGCCAGCAGTGCGGGGACTAGCGGTTACAATGAGCAGTTCTTC. Amino acid sequence: CASSAGTSGYNEQFF.

The V and J genes are TRBV11-1 and TRBJ2-5, with 8 bases identical to TRBD2. There are 19 residues in the CDR3. Germline CDR1 is SGHAT and CDR2 is FQDESV (reference sequence). After removal of 6 bases from V and 5 bases from J, the junction contained 23 bases not matched to a gene. CDR3 sequence: CASRGVAGPSFQEGETQYF. In DNA, the CDR3 is TGTGCCAGCAGGGGGGTAGCGGGGCCGTCCTTCCAAGAAGGGGAGACCCAGTACTTC.

V is TRBV5-1 and J is TRBJ2-7, with 7 bases fitting TRBD2. CDR3 size: 15 residues. After removal of 3 bases from V and 5 bases from J, the junction contained 11 bases not matched to a gene. The germline V gene encodes CDR1 SGHRS and CDR2 YFSETQ. The CDR3 protein is CASSSLTSFSHEQYF. The CDR3 nucleotides read TGCGCCAGCAGCTCCCTGACTAGCTTCTCTCACGAGCAGTACTTC.

This rearrangement joins TRBV27 to TRBJ2-5; 7 nucleotides align to TRBD1. The J call may be incorrect, as the DNA end agrees better with TRBJ2-7. The CDR3 totals 14 residues. CDR1 and CDR2 from the germline V gene are MNHEY and SMNVEV (reference sequence). The CDR3 loop is CASSTGTAFYEQYF. The CDR3 coding sequence is TGTGCCAGCTCGACCGGGACAGCCTTCTACGAGCAGTACTTC.

About this clone: Other DNA sequences in this specimen translate into the identical CDR3. The chain has TRBV28 and TRBJ2-7, with D perhaps matching TRBD2 (6 bases). V was clipped by 6 bases and J by 3 bases, with 9 bases between them. The CDR3 is made up of 12 amino acids. Per the germline V gene, CDR1 is MDHEN and CDR2 is SYDVKM. The CDR3 DNA follows: TGTGCCAGCAGCCTTAGCGGCTACGAGCAGTACTTC. Its protein product is CASSLSGYEQYF.

The chain recombines TRBV6-1 with TRBJ1-3; no clear D gene. CDR3 length: 15 amino acids. Germline CDR1 MNHNS, CDR2 SASEGT. V was clipped by 7 bases and J by 0 bases, with 13 bases between them. In DNA, the CDR3 is TGTGCCAGCAATCCGGTTCCGAGCTCTGGAAACACCATATATTTT. Amino acids: CASNPVPSSGNTIYF.

V usage is TRBV15 and J usage is TRBJ1-5; D might be TRBD1 (6 bases). CDR3 length: 17 amino acids. CDR1 is LNHNV and CDR2 is YYDKDF in the germline V gene (reference sequence). Trimming stripped 3 bases from V and 0 bases from J, with 15 bases between. The CDR3 bases are TGTGCCACCAGCAGTCCGACAGGCGATGCTAGCAATCAGCCCCAGCATTTT. Amino acid sequence: CATSSPTGDASNQPQHF. Using reference TRBV15 and TRBJ1-5 for the parts outside the CDR3, the full variable domain is DAMVIQNPRYQVTQFGKPVTLSCSQTLNHNVMYWYQQKSSQAPKLLFHYYDKDFNNEADTPDNFQSRRPNTSFCFLDIRSPGLGDTAMYLCATSSPTGDASNQPQHFGDGTRLSIL.

This chain's CDR3 is CSVATSRNYEQYF. CDR3 sequence (DNA): TGCAGCGTTGCGACTAGCCGAAACTACGAGCAGTACTTC. The rearrangement links TRBV29-1 to TRBJ2-7, with TRBD2 matching over 7 bases. Germline CDR1 is SQVTM and CDR2 is ANQGSEA. The CDR3 is 13 amino acids. V shed 4 bases and J 3 bases; nucleotides not matched to a gene: 6.

This clone has more than one count but fewer than ten. J is TRBJ2-7 and V is TRBV27, with TRBD2 identical over 9 bases. CDR3 length: 15 residues. The germline V gene encodes CDR1 MNHEY and CDR2 SMNVEV (reference sequence). Trimming at V came to 5 bases and at J to 0 bases, leaving 5 bases not matched to a gene. The CDR3 nucleotides read TGTGCCAGCAGTCTCAAGCGGGAGGCCTCCTACGAGCAGTACTTC. As protein: CASSLKREASYEQYF.

The chain is built from TRBV10-3 and TRBJ2-1; D is unclear. CDR3 length: 12 residues. Trimming removed 0 bases from V and 6 bases from J, with 3 bases in between. Germline CDR1 reads ENHRY; CDR2 reads SYGVKD. The CDR3 nucleotides are TGTGCCATCAGTGAGTCGAGCAATGAGCAGTTCTTC. Translation: CAISESSNEQFF.